Listed here are 16 T cell receptor beta chains from one sample, sequenced in a study of response to subunit inactivated influenza vaccine (dated by TCRdb to the late 2010s). The library was prepared using RT-PCR. Sequencing used an Illumina HiSeq 2500. TCRdb's own reprocessing of the public reads used fastp at Q25 and MiXCR and kept productive beta chains. Rows are unified per CDR3 protein, each entry keeping the most common DNA and genes. This sample holds roughly 670,000 distinct CDR3 sequences; 12% to 15% were observed only once. Around 7.6% of the sample is taken by the ten largest. Source: PBMCs from blood, taken around two weeks before vaccination. The receptors shown here come from a man between 50 and 59 years old who received an inactivated influenza vaccine. Donor details come from another sample of the same person, matched by shared clones.

The sample holds a few counts of this clonotype. V gene TRBV10-3 combines with J gene TRBJ2-5, with D maybe TRBD2 (6 bases). This CDR3 has 14 amino acids. The V and J ends lost 10 bases and 1 base respectively, with 16 bases between them. CDR1 and CDR2 from the germline V gene are ENHRY and SYGVKD. CDR3 bases: TGTGCCACCCGGGACTTAGAAACCCAAGAGACCCAGTACTTC. Protein sequence: CATRDLETQETQYF.

The V and J genes are TRBV25-1 and TRBJ2-1; 7 nucleotides line up with TRBD2. The V and J ends lost 1 base and 1 base, in that order; junction bases with no gene match: 4. The CDR3 extends over 16 amino acids. Germline lookup yields CDR1 MGHDK and CDR2 SYGVNS. In nucleotides, the CDR3 is TGTGCCAGCAGTGAATTTGGGGGAGGGTCCTACAATGAGCAGTTCTTC. Translating it yields CASSEFGGGSYNEQFF.

The chain carries TRBV12-3 or TRBV12-4 and TRBJ1-5; D is undetermined. Trimming removed 1 base at V and 4 bases at J, with 11 bases between. The CDR3 runs to 15 residues. CDR3 DNA sequence: TGTGCCAGCAGTTTAGGGGTTGGCGGAAATCAGCCCCAGCATTTT. The encoded protein is CASSLGVGGNQPQHF.

DNA for the CDR3: TGCGCCAGCAGCCAAGAGACTATCGAGAGTGAGCAGTTCTTC. Its translation is CASSQETIESEQFF. The chain combines TRBV4-3 with TRBJ2-1, with a tentative D call TRBD2 (5 bases). Trimming cost V 0 bases and J 9 bases, with 12 bases left between them. Germline CDR1 reads LGHNA; CDR2 reads YSLEER. This CDR3 region has 14 residues.

This clonotype was counted a few times. This chain joins TRBV12-5 and TRBJ2-5; D might be TRBD1 (5 bases). This CDR3 contains 14 residues. Germline CDR1 LGHNT, CDR2 FRNRAP. The V end lost 8 bases, the J end lost 3 bases, and 16 bases lay between the germline ends. The CDR3 nucleotides are TGTGCTAGTCGGAAAGGGGATTTGGAAGAGACCCAGTACTTC. Translation: CASRKGDLEETQYF.

The rearrangement uses TRBV6-5 and TRBJ1-1, with D possibly matching TRBD1 (5 bases). Germline assignment: CDR1 MNHEY and CDR2 SVGAGI. V shed 2 bases and J shed 4 bases, with 20 bases lying between them. The CDR3 is made up of 17 amino acids. CDR3 sequence reads: CASSYPRDRWEVTEAFF. The CDR3 DNA follows: TGTGCCAGCAGTTACCCCCGGGACCGCTGGGAGGTCACTGAAGCTTTCTTT.

This chain connects TRBV15 to TRBJ2-1; TRBD2 aligns across 11 bases. The CDR3 loop spans 17 amino acids. Looked up from germline, CDR1 is LNHNV and CDR2 is YYDKDF (reference sequence). V gave up 5 bases and J gave up 8 bases; unmatched junction bases: 14. CDR3 bases: TGTGCCACCAGCCTCCCCCTCGCTAGCGGGGGGCTCTATGAGCAGTTCTTC. It translates to CATSLPLASGGLYEQFF.

This clonotype has just a few counts. The chain has TRBV6-6 and TRBJ1-1; no clear D gene. The V gene's germline CDR1 is MNHNY and CDR2 SVGAGI (reference sequence). V lost 6 bases, J lost 0 bases, and 8 bases lay in between. This CDR3 is built from 13 residues. The CDR3 sequence is CASRSLMNTEAFF. CDR3 sequence (DNA): TGTGCCAGCAGGTCGTTGATGAACACTGAAGCTTTCTTT.

In this sample, this clonotype turned up many times. The rearrangement links TRBV7-8 to TRBJ2-7, with D possibly TRBD1 on 6 matching bases. With 5 bases removed from V and 4 bases from J, the gap between germline ends came to 15 bases. Germline CDR1 and CDR2: SGHVS and FQNEAQ. This CDR3 is built from 14 residues. The CDR3 DNA follows: TGTGCCAGCAGCCCGATATGGACAGCATACGAGCAGTACTTC. This codes for CASSPIWTAYEQYF.

The chain uses TRBV3-1 and TRBJ1-6, with D unresolved. The CDR3 contains 14 residues. Germline loops: CDR1 LGHDT, CDR2 YNNKEL (reference sequence). The ends were cut back, 5 bases at V and 9 bases at J, with 14 bases in the middle. The CDR3 loop reads CASSYAGTTSPLHF. CDR3 bases: TGTGCCAGCAGCTACGCGGGAACAACTTCACCCCTCCACTTT.

The genes are TRBV7-2 and TRBJ1-1, with TRBD1 matching 9 bases. Germline V lookup: CDR1 SGHTA, CDR2 FQGNSA. J lost 4 bases, V lost 3 bases, and 3 bases had no gene match. The CDR3 extends over 14 amino acids. The CDR3 DNA reads TGTGCCAGCAGCTTCCTACAGGGGGCCACTGAAGCTTTCTTT. Translating gives CASSFLQGATEAFF. Together with reference TRBV7-2 and TRBJ1-1, the CDR3 gives the full variable domain: GAGVSQSPSNKVTEKGKDVELRCDPISGHTALYWYRQSLGQGLEFLIYFQGNSAPDKSGLPSDRFSAERTGGSVSTLTIQRTQQEDSAVYLCASSFLQGATEAFFGQGTRLTVV.

V gene TRBV4-3 combines with J gene TRBJ2-3; tentatively, D is TRBD2 (6 bases). V was pared by 8 bases and J by 4 bases, with 19 bases between. CDR1 LGHNA and CDR2 YSLEER come from the germline V gene. This CDR3 is built from 15 residues. This chain's CDR3 is CASSSGGVGADTQYF. Here the CDR3 DNA reads TGCGCCAGCTCCTCCGGCGGGGTAGGCGCAGATACGCAGTATTTT.

This clonotype was detected a few times. This chain links TRBV10-3 with TRBJ1-5, with D maybe TRBD1 (5 bases). This CDR3 is built from 14 residues. Germline V gene lookup returns CDR1 ENHRY and CDR2 SYGVKD. V lost 2 bases and J lost 7, with 12 bases in between. The CDR3 coding sequence is TGTGCCATCAGTGAGGGGCAGGGCGGCCAGCCCCAGCATTTT. It encodes CAISEGQGGQPQHF.

The table lists this clonotype with many counts. V usage is TRBV11-2 and J usage is TRBJ2-1, with D unclear. Germline V gene sequence: CDR1 SGHAT, CDR2 FQNNGV. V shed 1 base and J shed 9 bases, with 16 bases lying between them. The CDR3 has 15 amino acids. The CDR3 loop is CASSLALDPVREQFF. In DNA, the CDR3 is TGTGCCAGCAGCTTAGCTCTCGATCCGGTCCGTGAGCAGTTCTTC.

The CDR3: CASSQDRGSGQPQHF. The CDR3 DNA is TGTGCCAGCAGCCAAGATCGGGGATCGGGTCAGCCCCAGCATTTT. The rearrangement joins TRBV4-2 to TRBJ1-5; D ambiguous. V lost 0 bases and J 6 bases, leaving 12 bases between the germline ends. There are 15 residues in the CDR3. Germline V gene data show CDR1 as LGHNA and CDR2 as YNFKEQ.

The table lists this clonotype with many counts. CDR3 nucleotide sequence: TGTGCCAGCAGTCCAGGGGCTCGAGAAGAAAAACTGTTTTTT. Protein: CASSPGAREEKLFF. The chain combines TRBV12-3 or TRBV12-4 with TRBJ1-4; TRBD1 might be the D (6 bases). The ends were cut back, 5 bases at V and 8 bases at J, with 15 bases in the middle. The CDR3 is 14 amino acids.